Below, 30 T cell receptor beta chains from the same sample are listed, as sequenced in a study of blood T cell repertoires in COVID-19. Assay: immunoSEQ multiplex PCR; the TCRdb copy retains only in-frame clones and omits some. Of roughly 220,000 clones listed, 65% to 85% were seen once; the top ten hold 4.3%. The sample taken for sequencing was PBMCs or T cells enriched from blood (not recorded which). These receptors were obtained from a man in his thirties or forties with acute COVID-19.

This clone showed up just once. V and J are TRBV7-9 and TRBJ1-1, with TRBD1 as a possible D gene (5 bases). Germline CDR1 SEHNR, CDR2 FQNEAQ (reference sequence). CDR3 length: 12 residues. Trimming cost V 8 bases and J 4 bases, with 11 bases left between them. In nucleotides, the CDR3 is TGTGCCAGCCTGGGGCGTAGCACTGAAGCTTTCTTT. It translates to CASLGRSTEAFF.

The CDR3 DNA reads as TGTGCCACCAGTTCGGTAGAGACCCAGTACTTC. It encodes CATSSVETQYF. This sequence joins TRBV24-1 and TRBJ2-5; unclear D gene. The CDR3 sequence is 11 residues long. Trimming took 6 bases from V and 4 from J, leaving 5 bases between them. Germline values: CDR1 KGHDR, CDR2 SFDVKD.

The chain recombines TRBV4-1 with TRBJ2-1, with 9 nucleotides matching TRBD2. Unmatched junction bases numbered 7, after V lost 2 bases and J lost 8 bases. Germline V CDR1 and CDR2: MGHRA, YSYEKL. The CDR3 is made up of 15 amino acids. In nucleotides, the CDR3 is TGCGCCAGCAGCCAACTAGCGGGGCCTCGGGATGAGCAGTTCTTC. It encodes CASSQLAGPRDEQFF.

The rearrangement links TRBV19 to TRBJ1-5; no firm D call. V dropped 8 bases and J dropped 0 bases, with 8 bases sitting between them. Germline assignment: CDR1 LNHDA and CDR2 SQIVND (reference sequence). CDR3 length: 13 residues. In DNA form, the CDR3 reads TGTGCCAGTCTCGGGTATAGCAATCAGCCCCAGCATTTT. The encoded protein is CASLGYSNQPQHF.

The chain recombines TRBV28 with TRBJ2-7; a weak D match, TRBD1 (6 bases). This CDR3 is 14 amino acids long. With 4 bases removed from V and 0 bases from J, the gap between germline ends came to 10 bases. Germline CDR1 and CDR2: MDHEN and SYDVKM. The CDR3, as DNA: TGTGCCAGCAGTTCGGGACATCCCTCCTACGAGCAGTACTTC. This translates into CASSSGHPSYEQYF.

This sequence joins TRBV7-2 and TRBJ2-3; 11 positions match TRBD1. CDR3 size: 15 residues. Trimming removed 5 bases from V and 4 bases from J; junction bases left unmatched: 5. The germline V gene has CDR1 SGHTA and CDR2 FQGNSA. Here the CDR3 reads CASSLDRGRSDTQYF. Written as DNA, the CDR3 is TGTGCCAGCAGCCTGGACAGGGGGCGGTCAGATACGCAGTATTTT. The full variable domain, completed using reference TRBV7-2 and TRBJ2-3, is GAGVSQSPSNKVTEKGKDVELRCDPISGHTALYWYRQSLGQGLEFLIYFQGNSAPDKSGLPSDRFSAERTGGSVSTLTIQRTQQEDSAVYLCASSLDRGRSDTQYFGPGTRLTVL.

This clone came up a few times. CDR3 sequence reads: CASSLPGRNTQYF. In DNA, the CDR3 is TGTGCCAGCAGCTTGCCAGGGAGGAATACGCAGTATTTT. V and J are TRBV7-9 and TRBJ2-3, with D perhaps matching TRBD2 (6 bases). CDR1 is SEHNR and CDR2 is FQNEAQ in the germline V gene (reference sequence). V was shortened by 3 bases and J by 7 bases, with 11 bases between the two germline ends. The CDR3 loop spans 13 amino acids.

The chain recombines TRBV24-1 with TRBJ2-3; 9 positions agree with TRBD2. CDR1 KGHDR and CDR2 SFDVKD come from the germline V gene. This CDR3 region has 19 residues. The J segment lost 0 bases and the V segment lost 4 bases, leaving 13 bases of the junction unmatched. The CDR3 is CATSDRAGQRGASTDTQYF. As DNA, the CDR3 is TGTGCCACCAGTGACAGAGCAGGGCAGCGGGGGGCCAGCACAGATACGCAGTATTTT.

This clone was seen a single time. V gene TRBV11-1 combines with J gene TRBJ2-7, with D tentatively TRBD1 (5 bases). The CDR3 loop spans 14 amino acids. The V end lost 5 bases, the J end lost 2 bases, and 13 bases lay between the germline ends. Germline V gene data show CDR1 as SGHAT and CDR2 as FQDESV (reference sequence). CDR3 coding DNA: TGTGCCAGCAGCAGTACAGGAGAAACCTACGAGCAGTACTTC. Translated: CASSSTGETYEQYF. Full variable domain (remainder filled in from reference TRBV11-1 and TRBJ2-7): EAEVAQSPRYKITEKSQAVAFWCDPISGHATLYWYRQILGQGPELLVQFQDESVVDDSQLPKDRFSAERLKGVDSTLKIQPAELGDSAMYLCASSSTGETYEQYFGPGTRLTVT.

This clone was counted only a few times. The gene calls are TRBV7-9 and TRBJ1-2, with a possible D match to TRBD1 (6 bases). The CDR3 is 16 residues long. The V gene lost 3 bases and the J gene lost 0 bases, with 14 bases spanning the gap. CDR1 SEHNR and CDR2 FQNEAQ come from the germline V gene (reference sequence). The CDR3 DNA is TGTGCCAGCAGCTTGTCCGGGAGGGGGGCTAACTATGGCTACACCTTC. This translates into CASSLSGRGANYGYTF.

The chain combines TRBV6-5 with TRBJ2-1, with TRBD1 matching 11 bases. This CDR3 has 15 amino acids. In germline, CDR1 is MNHEY, CDR2 SVGAGI. J lost 5 bases, V lost 6 bases, and 6 bases had no gene match. The CDR3 DNA follows: TGTGCCAGCAGCCTTGGACAGGGGGCCCACAATGAGCAGTTCTTC. Its protein product is CASSLGQGAHNEQFF.

The J gene is TRBJ2-7, the V gene TRBV20-1; TRBD1 matches at 8 bases. CDR3 length equals 11 residues. Germline CDR1 and CDR2: DFQATT and SNEGSKA (reference sequence). J was trimmed by 4 bases and V by 7 bases; bases with no gene match: 3. This CDR3 reads CSVTGGYEQYF. Here the CDR3 DNA reads TGCAGTGTTACAGGGGGGTACGAGCAGTACTTC.

The J gene is TRBJ1-1, the V gene TRBV11-1, with D perhaps matching TRBD1 (5 bases). The CDR3 spans 15 residues. V was shortened by 7 bases and J by 3 bases, with 18 bases between the two germline ends. CDR1 SGHAT and CDR2 FQDESV come from the germline V gene (reference sequence). In DNA, the CDR3 is TGTGCCAGCACCCCTATGGGGACGGGGGACACTGAAGCTTTCTTT. Its translation: CASTPMGTGDTEAFF.

The chain links TRBV27 to TRBJ2-2; no definite D call. Trimming took 6 bases from V and 6 from J, leaving 14 bases between them. Germline CDR1 MNHEY, CDR2 SMNVEV (reference sequence). The length of the CDR3 is 14 residues. In DNA form, the CDR3 reads TGTGCCAGCAGACGCTTAATAGAGGCCGGGGAGCTGTTTTTT. Its translation is CASRRLIEAGELFF.

The genes are TRBV6-5 and TRBJ1-1; 8 bases map to TRBD1. This CDR3 region has 14 residues. After removal of 6 bases from V and 3 bases from J, the junction contained 6 bases not matched to a gene. The germline V gene has CDR1 MNHEY and CDR2 SVGAGI. CDR3 coding DNA: TGTGCCAGCAGACCGACAGGGGTGCACACTGAAGCTTTCTTT. Translated, it gives CASRPTGVHTEAFF.

J is TRBJ2-7 and V is TRBV10-3; D is perhaps TRBD1 (5 bases). The CDR3 is 13 residues long. The germline V and J ends were trimmed by 7 bases and 0 bases, with 10 bases remaining between them. Per the germline V gene, CDR1 is ENHRY and CDR2 is SYGVKD. DNA of the CDR3: TGTGCCATCAAAGGGGTAGACTCCTACGAGCAGTACTTC. It codes for CAIKGVDSYEQYF.

This clone was counted a single time. The chain links TRBV27 to TRBJ2-1; D gene ambiguous. The CDR3 loop spans 12 amino acids. CDR1 and CDR2 (germline): MNHEY, SMNVEV (reference sequence). Trimming removed 8 bases at V and 7 bases at J, with 12 bases between. CDR3 sequence reads: CASGARVNEQFF. The CDR3 nucleotides read TGTGCCAGCGGTGCCCGGGTGAATGAGCAGTTCTTC.

V and J are TRBV6-5 and TRBJ2-7; possibly TRBD2 for D (6 bases). Trimming pared 2 bases from V and 7 bases from J, leaving 9 bases between. This CDR3 region has 12 residues. Per germline, CDR1 MNHEY and CDR2 SVGAGI. CDR3 sequence reads: CASSYMGGEQYF. CDR3 coding DNA: TGTGCCAGCAGTTACATGGGGGGTGAGCAGTACTTC.

The CDR3 reads CASSTGQGFTEAFF. The DNA for the CDR3 is TGTGCCAGCAGCACAGGACAGGGGTTCACTGAAGCTTTCTTT. This chain links TRBV9 with TRBJ1-1; TRBD1 aligns across 9 bases. V dropped 4 bases and J dropped 4; count of bases not matched to a gene: 5. The CDR3 spans 14 residues. Germline values: CDR1 SGDLS, CDR2 YYNGEE.

With regard to this clone: Within the sample, other DNA sequences also encode this same CDR3. The chain uses TRBV5-1 and TRBJ2-3; D is ambiguous. Germline-derived CDR1 and CDR2 are SGHRS and YFSETQ. V lost 4 bases and J 0 bases, leaving 6 bases between the germline ends. CDR3 length: 13 residues. The DNA for the CDR3 is TGCGCCAGCAGCCCCGGGAGCACAGATACGCAGTATTTT. Translated, it gives CASSPGSTDTQYF.

The V and J genes are TRBV19 and TRBJ2-3; 8 nucleotides line up with TRBD2. Germline values: CDR1 LNHDA, CDR2 SQIVND (reference sequence). CDR3 length: 15 residues. V lost 4 bases and J lost 4; bases outside the gene matches: 7. The CDR3 spells CASSTNRLASDTQYF. As DNA, the CDR3 is TGTGCCAGTAGTACAAATCGACTAGCGTCAGATACGCAGTATTTT.

The chain employs TRBV29-1 and TRBJ2-7; D is perhaps TRBD1 (5 bases). CDR3 size: 12 residues. Trimming took 4 bases from V and 2 from J, leaving 9 bases between them. Germline CDR1 and CDR2: SQVTM and ANQGSEA. The chain's CDR3 is CSVVQVTYEQYF. The CDR3, as DNA: TGCAGCGTTGTACAGGTTACCTACGAGCAGTACTTC.

The chain uses TRBV10-1 and TRBJ1-1, with D tentatively TRBD1 (5 bases). This CDR3 has 14 residues. Deletions cut 0 bases from V and 6 bases from J, with 11 bases between. Germline CDR1 reads WNHNN; CDR2 reads SYGVQD (reference sequence). The CDR3 loop reads CASSESGGFAEAFF. The CDR3 DNA reads TGCGCCAGCAGTGAGTCGGGGGGTTTTGCTGAAGCTTTCTTT.

J is TRBJ2-4 and V is TRBV5-1, with 9 bases aligning to TRBD2. The CDR3 sequence is 17 residues long. Germline V lookup: CDR1 SGHRS, CDR2 YFSETQ. The ends lost 3 bases at V and 6 bases at J; junction bases unmatched: 13. For the CDR3, the DNA is TGCGCCAGCAGCTCCGTTCCTAGCGGGGCCCCGGGAAACATTCAGTACTTC. Protein product: CASSSVPSGAPGNIQYF. Full variable domain (missing parts from reference TRBV5-1 and TRBJ2-4): KAGVTQTPRYLIKTRGQQVTLSCSPISGHRSVSWYQQTPGQGLQFLFEYFSETQRNKGNFPGRFSGRQFSNSRSEMNVSTLELGDSALYLCASSSVPSGAPGNIQYFGAGTRLSVL.

The V call is TRBV2, the J call TRBJ2-3, with D perhaps matching TRBD2 (6 bases). Germline V gives CDR1 SNHLY, CDR2 FYNNEI. Trimming cost V 3 bases and J 2 bases, with 12 bases left between them. This CDR3 has 15 amino acids. CDR3 protein: CASSEEGTYTDTQYF. The CDR3 DNA reads as TGTGCCAGCAGTGAGGAGGGCACATACACAGATACGCAGTATTTT. The whole variable domain, filled in from reference TRBV2 and TRBJ2-3, reads EPEVTQTPSHQVTQMGQEVILRCVPISNHLYFYWYRQILGQKVEFLVSFYNNEISEKSEIFDDQFSVERPDGSNFTLKIRSTKLEDSAMYFCASSEEGTYTDTQYFGPGTRLTVL.

DNA of the CDR3: TGTGCCAGCAGTTATGGGGGGATTAGCAATCAGCCCCAGCATTTT. It yields the protein CASSYGGISNQPQHF. V usage is TRBV11-2 and J usage is TRBJ1-5, with D possibly matching TRBD1 (5 bases). CDR1 SGHAT and CDR2 FQNNGV come from the germline V gene. Trimming took 6 bases from V and 0 from J, leaving 12 bases between them. The CDR3 is made up of 15 amino acids.

V usage is TRBV7-9 and J usage is TRBJ2-2; the D gene is possibly TRBD2 (6 bases). Germline CDR1 reads SEHNR; CDR2 reads FQNEAQ (reference sequence). V gave up 3 bases and J gave up 2 bases, with 13 bases separating them. CDR3 size: 16 residues. In nucleotides, the CDR3 is TGTGCCAGCAGCTTGAGGATTAGCGGAAACACCGGGGAGCTGTTTTTT. Its protein product is CASSLRISGNTGELFF.

V usage is TRBV6-2 or TRBV6-3 and J usage is TRBJ2-7, with D perhaps TRBD2 (6 bases). V was shortened by 5 bases and J by 5 bases, with 10 bases between the two germline ends. The CDR3 spans 12 residues. CDR1 MNHEY and CDR2 SVGEGT come from the germline V gene. The CDR3 loop reads CASSRTSNEQYF. CDR3 nucleotide sequence: TGTGCCAGCAGTCGCACTAGCAACGAGCAGTACTTC.

The chain employs TRBV3-1 (or the pseudogene TRBV3-2) and TRBJ2-7; the D gene is possibly TRBD2 (5 bases). V was clipped by 5 bases and J by 3 bases, with 8 bases between them. From germline, CDR1 is LGHDT and CDR2 YNNKEL (reference sequence). The CDR3 totals 12 residues. CDR3 residues: CASSFGGYEQYF. DNA for the CDR3: TGTGCCAGCAGCTTCGGAGGCTACGAGCAGTACTTC.

The V and J genes are TRBV27 and TRBJ1-5, with 7 bases that match TRBD1. V shed 6 bases and J 4 bases; nucleotides not matched to a gene: 6. Germline V CDR1 and CDR2: MNHEY, SMNVEV (reference sequence). The CDR3 covers 14 residues. CDR3 loop: CASRFTGANQPQHF. In DNA, the CDR3 is TGTGCCAGCAGGTTTACAGGGGCTAATCAGCCCCAGCATTTT.